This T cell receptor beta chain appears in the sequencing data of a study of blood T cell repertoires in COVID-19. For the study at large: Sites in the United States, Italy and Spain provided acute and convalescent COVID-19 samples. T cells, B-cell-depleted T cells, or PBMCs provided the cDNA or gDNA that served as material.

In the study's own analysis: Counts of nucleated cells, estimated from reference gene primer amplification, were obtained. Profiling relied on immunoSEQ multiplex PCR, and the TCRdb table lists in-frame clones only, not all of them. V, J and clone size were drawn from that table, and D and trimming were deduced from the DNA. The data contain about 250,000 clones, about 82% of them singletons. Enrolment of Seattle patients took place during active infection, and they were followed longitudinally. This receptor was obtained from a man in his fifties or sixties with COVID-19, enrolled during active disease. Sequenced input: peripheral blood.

CDR3 DNA: TGTGCCAGCAGCCAAGGACTAGGCACAGATACGCAGTATTTT. It is translated as CASSQGLGTDTQYF. The chain is built from TRBV3-1 (or the pseudogene TRBV3-2) and TRBJ2-3, with D tentatively TRBD2 (6 bases). This CDR3 comprises 14 residues. Germline CDR1 LGHDT, CDR2 YNNKEL (reference sequence). V was shortened by 1 base and J by 1 base, with 6 bases between the two germline ends.